Presented here are 19 T cell receptor beta chains from one specimen sequenced in a study of persistence of HIV-infected CD4 T cells. Sequencing used immunoSEQ version 4 in survey mode. Method: immunoSEQ multiplex PCR; TCRdb's copy keeps in-frame clones and lacks some. The data contain approximately 65,000 clones, 65% to 80% of them singletons. The stimulus was an HIV-1 Gag 15-mer peptide pool, 0.8 to 1 ug/peptide/mL. CD40L/CD69 double-negative CD45RO-high memory CD4+ T cells were collected. These receptors have no known antigen. The sequences come from CD4+ T cells sorted from PBMCs after roughly 17-hour stimulation, collected from a patient who received antiretroviral therapy. Source of these receptors: an adult man with HIV who was CMV-seropositive.

This rearrangement joins TRBV5-8 to TRBJ2-3; D is perhaps TRBD1 (5 bases). The CDR3 spans 14 residues. CDR1 and CDR2 (germline): SGHTS, YDEGEE. The germline V and J ends were trimmed by 3 bases and 4 bases, with 12 bases remaining between them. The CDR3 DNA reads TGTGCCAGCAGCTGGTGGGGCGGCGCAGATACGCAGTATTTT. This gives the protein CASSWWGGADTQYF.

This clone was picked up a small number of times. V usage is TRBV25-1 and J usage is TRBJ2-7; 8 nucleotides match TRBD1. Germline V gene data show CDR1 as MGHDK and CDR2 as SYGVNS. Trimming at V came to 5 bases and at J to 2 bases, leaving 5 bases not matched to a gene. The CDR3 covers 14 residues. The CDR3 is CASSRETGAYEQYF. In DNA, the CDR3 is TGTGCCAGCAGTCGAGAGACAGGGGCCTACGAGCAGTACTTC.

Of note for this clone: Other DNA sequences in the same sample also yield this CDR3. The V gene is TRBV5-1, the J gene TRBJ1-2, with 9 bases lining up with TRBD1. This CDR3 has 15 residues. Germline loops: CDR1 SGHRS, CDR2 YFSETQ. The J segment lost 5 bases and the V segment lost 0 bases, leaving 5 bases of the junction unmatched. The CDR3 region has the DNA TGCGCCAGCAGCTTGGAGGGACAGGGATCATATGGCTACACCTTC. Protein product: CASSLEGQGSYGYTF.

This chain connects TRBV2 to TRBJ1-5; D is undetermined. The germline V gene has CDR1 SNHLY and CDR2 FYNNEI. The CDR3 has 12 residues. V was cut by 8 bases and J by 0 bases, with 5 bases left in between. CDR3 residues: CASVRSNQPQHF. The CDR3 DNA follows: TGTGCCAGCGTCCGTAGCAATCAGCCCCAGCATTTT. Full variable domain (missing parts from reference TRBV2 and TRBJ1-5): EPEVTQTPSHQVTQMGQEVILRCVPISNHLYFYWYRQILGQKVEFLVSFYNNEISEKSEIFDDQFSVERPDGSNFTLKIRSTKLEDSAMYFCASVRSNQPQHFGDGTRLSIL.

The chain links TRBV24-1 to TRBJ1-6; 7 bases match TRBD1. Germline CDR1 and CDR2: KGHDR and SFDVKD. The CDR3 covers 13 residues. Germline trimming cut 4 bases from V and 13 bases from J; bases unmatched to any gene: 6. The CDR3 loop is CATSDRTGFPLHF. The CDR3 DNA follows: TGTGCCACCAGTGACCGGACAGGATTTCCCCTCCACTTT.

The chain's CDR3 is CASSPRDGYGYTF. For the CDR3, the DNA is TGTGCCAGCAGCCCCCGGGACGGCTATGGCTACACCTTC. V gene TRBV14 combines with J gene TRBJ1-2; a weak D match, TRBD1 (5 bases). V lost 4 bases to trimming and J lost 4 bases, with 10 bases between them. Germline CDR1 is SGHDN and CDR2 is FVKESK. The CDR3 consists of 13 residues.

In its sample, this clone ranks as medium-sized (0.01 to 0.1%). The V call is TRBV12-3 or TRBV12-4, the J call TRBJ2-2; D unresolved. This CDR3 region has 13 residues. Between the trimmed V and J ends, which lost 2 bases and 4 bases, there was a span of 5 bases. The CDR3 protein is CASSLSSTGELFF. The CDR3 nucleotides are TGTGCCAGCAGTTTAAGTAGCACCGGGGAGCTGTTTTTT.

Only a few counts were recorded for this clone. The chain combines TRBV6-4 with TRBJ2-3; D is perhaps TRBD2 (5 bases). Trimming cost V 6 bases and J 4 bases, with 20 bases left between them. CDR3 length equals 16 residues. Germline V gives CDR1 MRHNA, CDR2 SNTAGT. This CDR3 is CASSPLPGNSPDTQYF. The CDR3 DNA is TGTGCCAGCAGCCCCCTCCCCGGGAACTCCCCAGATACGCAGTATTTT.

This chain links TRBV6-6 with TRBJ2-1, with D tentatively TRBD2 (6 bases). Deletions cut 7 bases from V and 3 bases from J, with 16 bases between. CDR1 is MNHNY, CDR2 SVGAGI, per germline (reference sequence). This CDR3 region has 15 residues. CDR3 amino acids: CASMVMGGLYNEQFF. CDR3 DNA: TGTGCCAGCATGGTAATGGGGGGACTCTACAATGAGCAGTTCTTC.

The chain carries TRBV7-9 and TRBJ1-4; the match to TRBD1 covers 7 bases. The germline gives CDR1 SEHNR, CDR2 FQNEAQ (reference sequence). With 5 bases clipped from V and 5 bases from J, the junction kept 5 bases outside the gene matches. The CDR3 is made up of 14 amino acids. The CDR3 loop reads CASSTGTVNEKLFF. DNA of the CDR3: TGTGCCAGCAGCACCGGGACAGTAAATGAAAAACTGTTTTTT.

V gene TRBV3-1 (or the pseudogene TRBV3-2) combines with J gene TRBJ2-2; a weak D match, TRBD2 (5 bases). CDR1 is LGHDT and CDR2 is YNNKEL in the germline V gene (reference sequence). This CDR3 is 15 amino acids long. Trimming removed 4 bases from V and 5 bases from J, with 14 bases in between. Written as DNA, the CDR3 is TGTGCCAGCAGCCCCAAGCGGCCCGAGACCGGGGAGCTGTTTTTT. Residues: CASSPKRPETGELFF.

This clone has more than one count but fewer than ten. This chain joins TRBV2 and TRBJ1-2; 8 bases are shared with TRBD1. V was pared by 6 bases and J by 6 bases, with 3 bases of the junction left unmatched. Germline CDR1 and CDR2: SNHLY and FYNNEI. This CDR3 is built from 12 residues. The CDR3, as DNA: TGTGCCAGCAGAGGACAGGGACATGGCTACACCTTC. Its protein product is CASRGQGHGYTF.

The chain couples TRBV10-1 to TRBJ2-3; the D gene is possibly TRBD2 (5 bases). Germline V lookup: CDR1 WNHNN, CDR2 SYGVQD (reference sequence). This CDR3 spans 12 amino acids. V was shortened by 11 bases and J by 3 bases, with 12 bases between the two germline ends. The CDR3 spells CAPRGKTDTQYF. The CDR3, as DNA: TGCGCCCCACGGGGTAAAACAGATACGCAGTATTTT.

The sample holds a few counts of this clone. V is TRBV18 and J is TRBJ1-5; TRBD1 agrees at 9 bases. CDR1 KGHSH and CDR2 LQKENI come from the germline V gene. This CDR3 has 16 residues. V dropped 3 bases and J dropped 5; count of bases not matched to a gene: 8. DNA for the CDR3: TGTGCCAGCTCACCCTCTCTAGACAGGGGGGATCAGCCCCAGCATTTT. It yields the protein CASSPSLDRGDQPQHF. Using reference TRBV18 and TRBJ1-5 for the parts outside the CDR3, the full variable domain is NAGVMQNPRHLVRRRGQEARLRCSPMKGHSHVYWYRQLPEEGLKFMVYLQKENIIDESGMPKERFSAEFPKEGPSILRIQQVVRGDSAAYFCASSPSLDRGDQPQHFGDGTRLSIL.

The chain employs TRBV18 and TRBJ2-7, with TRBD1 identical over 9 bases. Per the germline V gene, CDR1 is KGHSH and CDR2 is LQKENI. The CDR3 totals 13 residues. J was trimmed by 6 bases and V by 5 bases; bases with no gene match: 5. The CDR3 is CASSEGQGIEQYF. The CDR3 DNA reads as TGTGCCAGCTCAGAGGGACAGGGCATCGAGCAGTACTTC.

J is TRBJ2-4 and V is TRBV14; D possibly matches TRBD1 or TRBD2 (6 bases each). This CDR3 is 16 amino acids long. V dropped 4 bases and J dropped 1 base, with 14 bases sitting between them. CDR1 and CDR2 (germline): SGHDN, FVKESK. CDR3 in amino acids: CASSLQGGGAKNIQYF. Written as DNA, the CDR3 is TGTGCCAGCAGCCTACAGGGAGGTGGGGCCAAAAACATTCAGTACTTC.

This chain joins TRBV7-9 and TRBJ2-2; no clear D. Germline CDR1 is SEHNR and CDR2 is FQNEAQ (reference sequence). V lost 0 bases to trimming and J lost 0 bases, with 2 bases between them. The CDR3 spans 14 residues. The CDR3 region is CASSLASNTGELFF. Here the CDR3 DNA reads TGTGCCAGCAGCTTAGCGTCGAACACCGGGGAGCTGTTTTTT.

This clone was observed many times. This chain joins TRBV24-1 and TRBJ2-1, with 7 bases identical to TRBD1. V was clipped by 3 bases and J by 6 bases; unmatched bases: 10. This CDR3 spans 16 amino acids. CDR1 is KGHDR, CDR2 SFDVKD, per germline. CDR3 protein: CATSDRGTASGNEQFF. As DNA, the CDR3 is TGTGCCACCAGTGATCGAGGGACAGCCTCGGGCAATGAGCAGTTCTTC.

The V and J genes are TRBV6-4 and TRBJ2-3, with TRBD2 matching over 9 bases. Per germline, CDR1 MRHNA and CDR2 SNTAGT. This CDR3 comprises 17 residues. V shed 0 bases, J shed 4 bases, and the junction held 8 bases outside the gene matches. The CDR3 nucleotides are TGTGCCAGCAGTGACTCAGGGCGGGGGGGCCGCTCAGATACGCAGTATTTT. Its translation: CASSDSGRGGRSDTQYF.